This TCR beta chain was observed in a study of shared clonotypes between healthy human individuals. Study-level results: Sampling covered blood only; tissue repertoires likely differ. Read depth was anticipated to influence clonotype sharing among donors.

The germline gives CDR1 MDHEN, CDR2 SYDVKM. The CDR3 covers 17 residues. V lost 7 bases to trimming and J lost 5 bases; unmatched junction nucleotides: 18. Every immunoSEQ plate was one replicate of a subset's evenly spread DNA. Clones were read by immunoSEQ multiplex PCR, and TCRdb kept only the in-frame ones, dropping some. The sample shows approximately 470,000 clones, 81% of them seen only once. Worth noting for this clone: The antigen is not known.

Specimen: PBMCs. This receptor was taken from a woman aged 40 to 55 in good health. Some clones in this sample may be carry-over from other donors' samples. The chain links TRBV28 to TRBJ1-1, with TRBD1 identical over 8 bases. CDR3 protein: CASTQGGAGGAWTEAFF. The CDR3, as DNA: TGTGCCAGCACCCAAGGGGGAGCAGGGGGCGCGTGGACTGAAGCTTTCTTT.